These 21 T cell receptor beta chains came from one sample sequenced in a study of Graves' ophthalmopathy and Graves' hyperthyroidism. Beta-chain TCR CDR3 regions were amplified from RNA transcripts. The first round was an RT-PCR with HTBI primers, and the second round was a multiplex PCR. TCRdb reprocessed the multiplex PCR reads with MiXCR, giving one entry per CDR3 protein. The table shows roughly 610,000 distinct CDR3 sequences, with about 20% occurring only once. The sample taken for sequencing was peripheral blood. These receptors were obtained from a woman aged 18-29 years with stable Graves' hyperthyroidism. Some clones in this sample may be carry-over from other donors' samples.

This clonotype was found many times. The J gene is TRBJ1-6, the V gene TRBV6-1; TRBD1 might be the D (6 bases). The CDR3 is made up of 15 amino acids. Germline assignment: CDR1 MNHNS and CDR2 SASEGT. V gave up 2 bases and J gave up 10 bases, with 15 bases separating them. CDR3 nucleotide sequence: TGTGCCAGCAGTGAATCACTACAGGGAGGATCACCCCTCCACTTT. Translating gives CASSESLQGGSPLHF.

The chain combines TRBV29-1 with TRBJ2-7; D may match TRBD1 or TRBD2 (5 bases each). Germline lookup yields CDR1 SQVTM and CDR2 ANQGSEA. CDR3 length: 15 residues. The V gene lost 3 bases and the J gene lost 3 bases, with 18 bases spanning the gap. CDR3 DNA: TGCAGCGTTGATGAGCCGGGACCTGATGGCTACGAGCAGTACTTC. It specifies CSVDEPGPDGYEQYF.

This clonotype appeared a few times. The genes are TRBV27 and TRBJ1-5; a weak D match, TRBD1 (5 bases). The length of the CDR3 is 13 residues. CDR1 and CDR2 from the germline V gene are MNHEY and SMNVEV (reference sequence). V dropped 6 bases and J dropped 9 bases, with 15 bases sitting between them. CDR3 bases: TGTGCCAGCAGGGGTGGGGCCTTCGGGCCCCAGCATTTT. It yields the protein CASRGGAFGPQHF.

This clonotype was picked up many times. The rearrangement uses TRBV12-3 or TRBV12-4 and TRBJ1-1; D may be TRBD1 (6 bases). CDR3 length: 16 residues. V was cut by 4 bases and J by 0 bases, with 15 bases left in between. This chain's CDR3 is CASSSVRGRMNTEAFF. The CDR3 coding sequence is TGTGCCAGCAGTTCCGTCAGGGGCCGCATGAACACTGAAGCTTTCTTT.

The chain employs TRBV2 and TRBJ1-6; TRBD1 agrees at 9 bases. There are 14 residues in the CDR3. V lost 7 bases and J lost 11; bases outside the gene matches: 9. Germline CDR1 SNHLY, CDR2 FYNNEI. This CDR3 reads CASKEWGQGAPLHF. The CDR3 nucleotides are TGTGCCAGCAAAGAATGGGGACAGGGAGCACCCCTCCACTTT.

This sequence joins TRBV7-6 and TRBJ2-7, with 9 bases aligning to TRBD2. From germline, CDR1 is SGHVS and CDR2 FNYEAQ. There are 15 residues in the CDR3. With V trimmed by 1 base and J by 2 bases, 3 bases remained unmatched. CDR3 in amino acids: CASSLEAGGAYEQYF. CDR3 coding DNA: TGTGCCAGCAGCTTAGAAGCGGGGGGCGCCTACGAGCAGTACTTC.

This clonotype was seen ten or more times. This chain uses TRBV12-3 or TRBV12-4 with TRBJ1-1; 7 nucleotides line up with TRBD1. The CDR3 runs to 13 residues. V lost 3 bases to trimming and J lost 7 bases; unmatched junction nucleotides: 5. The CDR3 DNA reads as TGTGCCAGCAGTTTCGGTCAGGGGGTTGAAGCTTTCTTT. Translating gives CASSFGQGVEAFF.

The chain recombines TRBV9 with TRBJ1-2; 7 bases match TRBD1. Trimming at V came to 0 bases and at J to 4 bases, leaving 3 bases not matched to a gene. Per germline, CDR1 SGDLS and CDR2 YYNGEE. The CDR3 loop spans 14 amino acids. The CDR3 protein is CASSVAGTAYGYTF. In nucleotides, the CDR3 is TGTGCCAGCAGCGTAGCGGGGACAGCCTATGGCTACACCTTC.

The sample holds a few counts of this clonotype. The chain has TRBV28 and TRBJ1-1, with D maybe TRBD1 (6 bases). Germline-derived CDR1 and CDR2 are MDHEN and SYDVKM. The V gene lost 6 bases and the J gene lost 6 bases, with 11 bases spanning the gap. There are 12 residues in the CDR3. In DNA form, the CDR3 reads TGTGCCAGCAGACAGGGTTGGGCTGAAGCTTTCTTT. It encodes CASRQGWAEAFF.

This clonotype was seen repeatedly, ten times or more. The chain links TRBV6-2 or TRBV6-3 to TRBJ2-5, with D perhaps TRBD2 (6 bases). V was trimmed by 0 bases and J by 4 bases, leaving 21 bases between them. The V gene's germline CDR1 is MNHEY and CDR2 SVGEGT. This CDR3 has 18 residues. This CDR3 reads CASSYSILASKEGETQYF. The DNA for the CDR3 is TGTGCCAGCAGTTACTCGATCCTAGCGAGCAAGGAAGGAGAGACCCAGTACTTC.

This clonotype came up many times. The rearrangement uses TRBV4-1 and TRBJ1-1; D is possibly TRBD1 (5 bases). Between the trimmed V and J ends, which lost 3 bases and 11 bases, there was a span of 19 bases. The CDR3 has 14 amino acids. Germline V gene lookup returns CDR1 MGHRA and CDR2 YSYEKL. The CDR3 region is CASSQPARAKGAFF. The DNA of the CDR3 is TGCGCCAGCAGCCAGCCCGCAAGGGCCAAGGGGGCTTTCTTT.

This clonotype was observed at least ten times. The J gene is TRBJ1-5, the V gene TRBV6-5; possible D gene TRBD1, 6 bases. The germline V gene has CDR1 MNHEY and CDR2 SVGAGI. This CDR3 region has 14 residues. V dropped 6 bases and J dropped 6 bases, with 15 bases sitting between them. CDR3 DNA: TGTGCCAGCAGCGCGGGGGGGGGGCCTCAGCCCCAGCATTTT. Translated, it gives CASSAGGGPQPQHF.

The chain is built from TRBV5-1 and TRBJ1-4, with unresolved D. Germline CDR1 reads SGHRS; CDR2 reads YFSETQ. The V and J ends lost 1 base and 7 bases respectively, with 26 bases between them. CDR3 length: 19 amino acids. The CDR3 is CASSLRSLVSGFRGEKLFF. In DNA, the CDR3 is TGCGCCAGCAGCTTGCGGTCCTTGGTTTCTGGATTCCGGGGTGAAAAACTGTTTTTT.

This clonotype was counted only a few times. The CDR3, as DNA: TGTGCCAGCACTGGAGGGTGGGGGGCATCGGACTACGAGCAGTACTTC. Translated, it gives CASTGGWGASDYEQYF. This rearrangement joins TRBV6-1 to TRBJ2-7, with D possibly being TRBD1 or TRBD2 (6 bases each). Trimming stripped 7 bases from V and 3 bases from J, with 22 bases between. The length of the CDR3 is 16 residues. Germline assignment: CDR1 MNHNS and CDR2 SASEGT.

This clonotype was counted ten times or more. The chain couples TRBV6-5 to TRBJ1-2, with 7 nucleotides matching TRBD1. The length of the CDR3 is 15 residues. CDR1 MNHEY and CDR2 SVGAGI come from the germline V gene. The V gene end was trimmed by 4 bases and the J gene end by 6 bases; junction bases not matched to a gene: 11. The CDR3 loop reads CASSSTLTGAHGYTF. The CDR3 bases are TGTGCCAGCAGTTCCACCTTAACAGGGGCCCATGGCTACACCTTC.

A few counts support this clonotype. CDR3 loop: CASSPFWADYGYTF. The CDR3 bases are TGTGCCAGCAGTCCGTTCTGGGCGGACTATGGCTACACCTTC. The J gene is TRBJ1-2, the V gene TRBV6-1; D remains ambiguous. Trimming stripped 5 bases from V and 3 bases from J, with 13 bases between. The germline CDR1 and CDR2 sequences are MNHNS and SASEGT. This CDR3 has 14 residues.

This rearrangement joins TRBV7-9 to TRBJ1-5; D gene ambiguous. Trimming took off 5 bases at V and 7 bases at J, with 18 bases between the two ends. Per the germline V gene, CDR1 is SEHNR and CDR2 is FQNEAQ (reference sequence). The CDR3 is 15 residues long. CDR3 sequence (DNA): TGTGCCAGCAGCCCGAGATGGGGAGGAGAACAGCCCCAGCATTTT. Translating gives CASSPRWGGEQPQHF. Looking up the rest from reference TRBV7-9 and TRBJ1-5 gives the full variable domain: DTGVSQNPRHKITKRGQNVTFRCDPISEHNRLYWYRQTLGQGPEFLTYFQNEAQLEKSRLLSDRFSAERPKGSFSTLEIQRTEQGDSAMYLCASSPRWGGEQPQHFGDGTRLSIL.

Concerning this clonotype: The junction departs from germline at one end; a sequencing error may be responsible. The CDR3 here is CASRLGTHSSDTEAFF. The CDR3 region has the DNA TGTGCCAGCAGGTTAGGGACTCACTCGTCGGACACTGAAGCTTTCTTT. The chain is built from TRBV11-2 and TRBJ1-1, with D tentatively TRBD1 (5 bases). From germline, CDR1 is SGHAT and CDR2 FQNNGV. CDR3 length equals 16 residues.

J is TRBJ2-2 and V is TRBV9; D might be TRBD2 (6 bases). The CDR3 extends over 17 amino acids. Trimming took 4 bases from V and 3 from J, leaving 19 bases between them. CDR1 and CDR2 (germline): SGDLS, YYNGEE. CDR3 sequence reads: CASSPRDTGEYTGELFF. In DNA, the CDR3 is TGTGCCAGCAGCCCGCGAGATACGGGGGAGTACACCGGGGAGCTGTTTTTT.

This clonotype was seen ten or more times. This chain uses TRBV6-1 with TRBJ1-5; possibly TRBD1 for D (5 bases). Germline CDR1 is MNHNS and CDR2 is SASEGT. The V end was cut by 9 bases, the J end by 1 base, with 22 bases between. This CDR3 contains 17 residues. The CDR3 coding sequence is TGTGCCAGTACTCAGGGTCCCCTTATGCGCAGCAATCAGCCCCAGCATTTT. This encodes CASTQGPLMRSNQPQHF.

This clonotype was recorded many times. The chain is built from TRBV27 and TRBJ2-7; maybe TRBD1 (5 bases). The CDR3 runs 16 residues. Germline V gene lookup returns CDR1 MNHEY and CDR2 SMNVEV (reference sequence). With 3 bases removed from V and 3 bases from J, the gap between germline ends came to 18 bases. The CDR3 loop reads CASSFDPTEFNYEQYF. The CDR3 nucleotides read TGTGCCAGCAGTTTCGACCCGACAGAGTTCAACTACGAGCAGTACTTC.